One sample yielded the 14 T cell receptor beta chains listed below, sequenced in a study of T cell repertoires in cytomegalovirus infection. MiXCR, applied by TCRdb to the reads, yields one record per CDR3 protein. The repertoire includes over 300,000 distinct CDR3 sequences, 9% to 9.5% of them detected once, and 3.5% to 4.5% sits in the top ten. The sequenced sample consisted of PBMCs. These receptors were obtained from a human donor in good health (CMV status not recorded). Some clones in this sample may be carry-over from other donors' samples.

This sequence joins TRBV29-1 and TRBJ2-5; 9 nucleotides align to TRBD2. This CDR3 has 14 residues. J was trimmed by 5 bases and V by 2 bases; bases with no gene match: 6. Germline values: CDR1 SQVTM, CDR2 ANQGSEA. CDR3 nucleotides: TGCAGCGTTGAATGGTTAGCGGGGGAGGAGACCCAGTACTTC. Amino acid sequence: CSVEWLAGEETQYF.

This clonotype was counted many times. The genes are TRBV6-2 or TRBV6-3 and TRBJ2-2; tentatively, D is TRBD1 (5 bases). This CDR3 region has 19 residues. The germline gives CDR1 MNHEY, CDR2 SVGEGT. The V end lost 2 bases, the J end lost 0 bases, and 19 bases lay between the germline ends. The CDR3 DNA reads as TGTGCCAGCAGTTACGGGCAGGGCCTAGGACGTGCGAACACCGGGGAGCTGTTTTTT. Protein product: CASSYGQGLGRANTGELFF.

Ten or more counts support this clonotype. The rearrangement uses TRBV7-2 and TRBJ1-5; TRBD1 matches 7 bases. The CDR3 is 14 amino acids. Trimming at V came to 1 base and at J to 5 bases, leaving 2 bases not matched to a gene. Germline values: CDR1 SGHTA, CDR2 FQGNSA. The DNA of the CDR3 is TGTGCCAGCAGCTTAGGGCAGGGGGATCAGCCCCAGCATTTT. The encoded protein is CASSLGQGDQPQHF.

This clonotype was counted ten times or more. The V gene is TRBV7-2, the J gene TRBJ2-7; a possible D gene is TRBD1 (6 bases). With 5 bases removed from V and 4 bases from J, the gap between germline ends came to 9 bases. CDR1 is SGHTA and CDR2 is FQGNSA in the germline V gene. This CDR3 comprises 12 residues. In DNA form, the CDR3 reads TGTGCCAGCAGCCCCGGACAGTACGAGCAGTACTTC. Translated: CASSPGQYEQYF. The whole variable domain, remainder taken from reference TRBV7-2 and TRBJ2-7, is GAGVSQSPSNKVTEKGKDVELRCDPISGHTALYWYRQSLGQGLEFLIYFQGNSAPDKSGLPSDRFSAERTGGSVSTLTIQRTQQEDSAVYLCASSPGQYEQYFGPGTRLTVT.

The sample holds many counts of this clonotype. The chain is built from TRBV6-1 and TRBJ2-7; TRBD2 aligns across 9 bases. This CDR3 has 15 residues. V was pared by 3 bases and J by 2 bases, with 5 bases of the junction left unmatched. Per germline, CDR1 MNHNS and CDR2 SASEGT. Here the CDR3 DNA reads TGTGCCAGCAGTGAGTGGCGGGGGGGCCCCTACGAGCAGTACTTC. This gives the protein CASSEWRGGPYEQYF.

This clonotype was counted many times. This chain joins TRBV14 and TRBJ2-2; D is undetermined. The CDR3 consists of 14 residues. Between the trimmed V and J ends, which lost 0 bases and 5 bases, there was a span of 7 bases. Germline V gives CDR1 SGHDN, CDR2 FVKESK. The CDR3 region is CASSQDLGTGELFF. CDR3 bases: TGTGCCAGCAGCCAAGATCTGGGGACCGGGGAGCTGTTTTTT.

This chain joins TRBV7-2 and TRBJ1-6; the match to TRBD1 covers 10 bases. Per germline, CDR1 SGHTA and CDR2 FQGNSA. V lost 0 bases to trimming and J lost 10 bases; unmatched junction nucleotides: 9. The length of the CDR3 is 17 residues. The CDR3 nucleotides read TGTGCCAGCAGCTTAGCGCGGGGAGGGACAGGGGCATCACCCCTCCACTTT. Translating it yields CASSLARGGTGASPLHF. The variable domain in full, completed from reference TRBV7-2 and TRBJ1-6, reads GAGVSQSPSNKVTEKGKDVELRCDPISGHTALYWYRQSLGQGLEFLIYFQGNSAPDKSGLPSDRFSAERTGGSVSTLTIQRTQQEDSAVYLCASSLARGGTGASPLHFGNGTRLTVT.

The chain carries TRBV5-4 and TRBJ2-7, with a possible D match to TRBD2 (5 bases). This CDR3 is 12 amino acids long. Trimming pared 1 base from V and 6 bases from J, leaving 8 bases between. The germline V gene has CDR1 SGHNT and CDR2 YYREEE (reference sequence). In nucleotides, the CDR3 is TGTGCCAGCAGCTTGTCGGGGATCGAGCAGTACTTC. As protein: CASSLSGIEQYF.

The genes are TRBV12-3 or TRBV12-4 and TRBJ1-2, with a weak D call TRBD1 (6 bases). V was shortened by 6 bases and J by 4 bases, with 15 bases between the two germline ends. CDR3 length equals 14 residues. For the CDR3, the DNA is TGTGCCAGCAGCTCACAGGGTAGGAGCTATGGCTACACCTTC. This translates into CASSSQGRSYGYTF.

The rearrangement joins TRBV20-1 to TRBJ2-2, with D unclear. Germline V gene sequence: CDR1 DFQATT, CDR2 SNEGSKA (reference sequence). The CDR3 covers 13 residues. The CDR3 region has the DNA TGCAGCCCTTCGAGCCGGCTAAGAAAGGAGCTGTTTTTT. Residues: CSPSSRLRKELFF.

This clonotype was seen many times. The CDR3 loop reads CASSFYTNQPQHF. In nucleotides, the CDR3 is TGTGCCAGCAGCTTCTACACTAATCAGCCCCAGCATTTT. The chain joins TRBV7-9 to TRBJ1-5; D is unresolved. This CDR3 spans 13 amino acids. From germline, CDR1 is SEHNR and CDR2 FQNEAQ (reference sequence). Trimming left V 3 bases short and J 4 bases short, with 7 bases between.

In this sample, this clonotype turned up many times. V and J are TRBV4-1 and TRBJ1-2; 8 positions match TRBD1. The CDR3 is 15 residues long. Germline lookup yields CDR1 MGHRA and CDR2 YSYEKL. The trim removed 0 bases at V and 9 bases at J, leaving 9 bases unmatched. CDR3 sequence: CASSQEQTGVGRYTF. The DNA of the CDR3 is TGCGCCAGCAGCCAAGAACAGACAGGGGTCGGTCGCTACACCTTC.

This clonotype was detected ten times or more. CDR3 coding DNA: TGTGCCAGCAGCTTGACCAGGGAGGGGTACACCATATATTTT. Its translation: CASSLTREGYTIYF. The chain has TRBV5-5 and TRBJ1-3; weak D call: TRBD1 (5 bases). CDR1 is SGHKS, CDR2 YYEKEE, per germline (reference sequence). The germline V and J ends were trimmed by 1 base and 8 bases, with 13 bases remaining between them. The CDR3 runs to 14 residues.

This CDR3 is CASSRGPQILQETQYF. Here the CDR3 DNA reads TGTGCCAGCTCCCGGGGGCCCCAAATACTCCAAGAGACCCAGTACTTC. V usage is TRBV12-3 or TRBV12-4 and J usage is TRBJ2-5; D may be TRBD1 or TRBD2 (6 bases each). Trimming removed 8 bases at V and 1 base at J, with 20 bases between. The CDR3 runs to 16 residues.